Sequencing of this T cell receptor beta chain was carried out in a study of monozygotic twins with cystic fibrosis. Study results and caveats: J usage was most co-twin-similar in 8 of 16 pairs, V in 13. No link emerged between shared CDR3 counts and age, concordance or severity. Monozygotic CF twins shared more identical nucleotide clonotypes than unrelated patients. Median Simpson clonality of approximately 0.0088 suggested naive T cells predominated.

Trimming cost V 1 base and J 3 bases, with 7 bases left between them. CDR3 size: 14 residues. From germline, CDR1 is SNHLY and CDR2 FYNNEI. Profiled with immunoSEQ multiplex PCR; TCRdb holds only in-frame clones, not every one. The data hold over 25,000 clones, with 95% to 98% observed a single time. A remark on this clone: Its antigen is still unknown.

Material for sequencing was blood. This TCR came from a girl aged 2-15 years with cystic fibrosis. The V and J genes are TRBV2 and TRBJ2-1; D is ambiguous. The CDR3 DNA follows: TGTGCCAGCAGTGAAGATGACTTCTACAATGAGCAGTTCTTC. This translates into CASSEDDFYNEQFF.